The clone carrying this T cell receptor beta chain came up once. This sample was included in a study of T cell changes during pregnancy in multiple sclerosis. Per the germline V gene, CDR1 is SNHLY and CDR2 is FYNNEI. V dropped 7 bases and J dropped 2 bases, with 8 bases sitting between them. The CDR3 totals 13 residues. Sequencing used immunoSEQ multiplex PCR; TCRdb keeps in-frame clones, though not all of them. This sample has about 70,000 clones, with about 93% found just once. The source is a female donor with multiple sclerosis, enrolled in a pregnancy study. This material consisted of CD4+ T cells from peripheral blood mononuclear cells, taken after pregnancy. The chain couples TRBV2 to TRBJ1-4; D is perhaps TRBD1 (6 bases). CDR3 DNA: TGTGCCAGCACCGACAGGACTAATGAAAAACTGTTTTTT. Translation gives CASTDRTNEKLFF.